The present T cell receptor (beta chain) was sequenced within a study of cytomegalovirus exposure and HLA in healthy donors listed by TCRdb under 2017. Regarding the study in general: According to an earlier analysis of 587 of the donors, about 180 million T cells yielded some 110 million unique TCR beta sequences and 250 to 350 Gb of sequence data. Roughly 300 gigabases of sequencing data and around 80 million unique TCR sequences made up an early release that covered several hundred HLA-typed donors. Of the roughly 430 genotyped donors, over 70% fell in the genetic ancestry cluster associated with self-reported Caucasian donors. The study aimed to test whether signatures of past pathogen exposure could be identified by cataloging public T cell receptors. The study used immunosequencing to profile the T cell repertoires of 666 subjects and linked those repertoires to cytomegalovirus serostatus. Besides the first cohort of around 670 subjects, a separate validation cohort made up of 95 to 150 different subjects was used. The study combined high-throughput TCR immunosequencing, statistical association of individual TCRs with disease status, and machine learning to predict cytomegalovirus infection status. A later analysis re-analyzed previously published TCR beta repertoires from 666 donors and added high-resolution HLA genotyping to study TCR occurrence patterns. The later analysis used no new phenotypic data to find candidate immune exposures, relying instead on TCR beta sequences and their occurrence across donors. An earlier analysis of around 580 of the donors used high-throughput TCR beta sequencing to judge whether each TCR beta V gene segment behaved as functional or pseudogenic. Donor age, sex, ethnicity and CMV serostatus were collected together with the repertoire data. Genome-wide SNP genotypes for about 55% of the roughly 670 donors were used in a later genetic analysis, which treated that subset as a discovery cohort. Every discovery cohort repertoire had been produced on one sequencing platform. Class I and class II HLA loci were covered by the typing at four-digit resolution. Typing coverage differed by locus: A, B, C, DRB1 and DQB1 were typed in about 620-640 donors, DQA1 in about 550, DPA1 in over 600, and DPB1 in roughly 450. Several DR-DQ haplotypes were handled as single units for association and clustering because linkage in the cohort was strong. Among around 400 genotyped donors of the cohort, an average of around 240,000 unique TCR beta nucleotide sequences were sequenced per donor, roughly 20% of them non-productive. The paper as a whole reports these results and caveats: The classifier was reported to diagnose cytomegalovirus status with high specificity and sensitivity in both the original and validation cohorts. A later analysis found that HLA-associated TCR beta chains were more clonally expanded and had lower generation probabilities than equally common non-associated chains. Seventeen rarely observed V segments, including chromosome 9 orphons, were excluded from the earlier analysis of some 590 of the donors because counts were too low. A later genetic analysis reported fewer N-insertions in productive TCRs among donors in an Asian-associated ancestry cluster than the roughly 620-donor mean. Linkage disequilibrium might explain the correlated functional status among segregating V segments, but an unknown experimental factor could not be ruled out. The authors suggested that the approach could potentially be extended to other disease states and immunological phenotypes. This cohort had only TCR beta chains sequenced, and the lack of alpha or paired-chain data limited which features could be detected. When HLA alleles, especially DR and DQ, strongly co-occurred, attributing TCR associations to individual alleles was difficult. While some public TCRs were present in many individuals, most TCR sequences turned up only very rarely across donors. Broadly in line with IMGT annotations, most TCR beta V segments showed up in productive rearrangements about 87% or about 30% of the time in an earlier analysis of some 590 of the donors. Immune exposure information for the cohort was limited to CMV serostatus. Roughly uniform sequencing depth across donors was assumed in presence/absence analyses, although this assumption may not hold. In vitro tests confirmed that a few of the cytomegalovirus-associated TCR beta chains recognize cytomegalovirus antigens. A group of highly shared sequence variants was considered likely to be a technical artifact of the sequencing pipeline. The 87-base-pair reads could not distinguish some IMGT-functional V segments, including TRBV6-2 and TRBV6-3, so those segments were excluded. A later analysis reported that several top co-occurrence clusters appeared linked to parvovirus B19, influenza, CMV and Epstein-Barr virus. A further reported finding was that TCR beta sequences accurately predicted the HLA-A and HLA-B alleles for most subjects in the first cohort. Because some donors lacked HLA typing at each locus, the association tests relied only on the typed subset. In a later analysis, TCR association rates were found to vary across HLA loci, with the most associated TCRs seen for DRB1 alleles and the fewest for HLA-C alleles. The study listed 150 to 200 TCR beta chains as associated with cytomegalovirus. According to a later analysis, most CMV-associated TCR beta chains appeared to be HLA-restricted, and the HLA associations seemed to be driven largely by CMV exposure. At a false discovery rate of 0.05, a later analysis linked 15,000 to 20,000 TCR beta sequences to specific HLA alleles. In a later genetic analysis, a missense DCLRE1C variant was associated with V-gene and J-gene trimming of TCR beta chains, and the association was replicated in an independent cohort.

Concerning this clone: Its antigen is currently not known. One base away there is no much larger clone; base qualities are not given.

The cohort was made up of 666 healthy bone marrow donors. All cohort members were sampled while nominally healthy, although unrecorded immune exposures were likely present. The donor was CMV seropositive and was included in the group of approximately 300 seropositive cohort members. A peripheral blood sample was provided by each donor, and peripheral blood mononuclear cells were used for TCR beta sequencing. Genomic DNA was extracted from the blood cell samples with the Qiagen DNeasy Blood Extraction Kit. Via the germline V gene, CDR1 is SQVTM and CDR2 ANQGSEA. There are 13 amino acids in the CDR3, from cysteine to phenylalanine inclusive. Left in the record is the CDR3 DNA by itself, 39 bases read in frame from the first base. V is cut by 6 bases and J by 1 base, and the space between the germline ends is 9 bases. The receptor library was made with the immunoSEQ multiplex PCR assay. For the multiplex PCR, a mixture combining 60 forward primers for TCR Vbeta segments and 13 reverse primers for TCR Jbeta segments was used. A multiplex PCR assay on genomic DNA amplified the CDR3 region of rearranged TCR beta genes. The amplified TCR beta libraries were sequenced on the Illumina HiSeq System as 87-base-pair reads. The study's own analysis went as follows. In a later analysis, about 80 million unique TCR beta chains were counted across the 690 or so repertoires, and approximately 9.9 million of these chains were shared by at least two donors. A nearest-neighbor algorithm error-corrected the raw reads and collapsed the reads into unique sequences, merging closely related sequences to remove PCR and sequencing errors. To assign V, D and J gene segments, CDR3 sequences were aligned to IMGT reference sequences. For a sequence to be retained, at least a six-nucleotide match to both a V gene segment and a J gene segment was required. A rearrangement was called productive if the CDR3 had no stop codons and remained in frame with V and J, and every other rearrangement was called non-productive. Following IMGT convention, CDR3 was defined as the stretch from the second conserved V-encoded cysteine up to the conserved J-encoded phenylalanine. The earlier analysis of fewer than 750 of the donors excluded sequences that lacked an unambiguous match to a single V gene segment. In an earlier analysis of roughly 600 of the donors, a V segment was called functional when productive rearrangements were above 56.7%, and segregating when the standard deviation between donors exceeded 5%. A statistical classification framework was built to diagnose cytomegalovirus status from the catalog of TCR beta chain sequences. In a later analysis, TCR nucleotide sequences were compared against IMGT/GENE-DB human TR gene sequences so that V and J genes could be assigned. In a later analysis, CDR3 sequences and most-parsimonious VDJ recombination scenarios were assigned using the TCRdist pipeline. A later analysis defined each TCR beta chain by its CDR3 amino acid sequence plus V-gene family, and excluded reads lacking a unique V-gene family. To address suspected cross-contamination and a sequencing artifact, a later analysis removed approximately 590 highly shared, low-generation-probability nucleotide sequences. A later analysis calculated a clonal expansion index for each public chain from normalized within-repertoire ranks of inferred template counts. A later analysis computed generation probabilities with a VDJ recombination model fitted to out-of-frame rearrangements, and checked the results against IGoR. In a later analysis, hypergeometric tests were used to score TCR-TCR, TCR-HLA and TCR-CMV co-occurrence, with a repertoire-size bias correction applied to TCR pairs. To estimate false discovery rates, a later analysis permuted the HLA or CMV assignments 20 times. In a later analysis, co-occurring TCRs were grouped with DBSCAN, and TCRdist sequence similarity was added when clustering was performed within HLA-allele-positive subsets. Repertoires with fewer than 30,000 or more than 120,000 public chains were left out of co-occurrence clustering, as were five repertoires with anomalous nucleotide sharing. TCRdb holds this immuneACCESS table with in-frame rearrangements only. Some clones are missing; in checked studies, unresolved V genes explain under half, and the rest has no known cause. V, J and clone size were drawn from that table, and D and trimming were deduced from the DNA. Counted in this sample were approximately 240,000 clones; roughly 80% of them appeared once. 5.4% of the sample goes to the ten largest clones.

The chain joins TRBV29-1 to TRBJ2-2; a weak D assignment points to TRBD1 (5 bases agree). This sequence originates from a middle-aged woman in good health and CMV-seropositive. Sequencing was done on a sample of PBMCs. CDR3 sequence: CSVDNQNTGELFF. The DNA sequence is TGCAGCGTGGACAATCAGAACACCGGGGAGCTGTTTTTT.